The 24 T cell receptor beta chains given below trace back to one sample, sequenced in a study of shared clonotypes between healthy human individuals. Sequencing used immunoSEQ multiplex PCR; TCRdb keeps in-frame clones, though not all of them. The sample consists of about 490,000 clones, 76% of them appearing once. Input material: PBMCs. Source of these receptors: a woman aged 35 to 49 in good health. Some clones in this sample may be carry-over from other donors' samples.

This chain joins TRBV7-6 and TRBJ2-5, with 9 nucleotides matching TRBD1. This CDR3 has 15 amino acids. J was trimmed by 5 bases and V by 2 bases; bases with no gene match: 6. CDR1 and CDR2 from the germline V gene are SGHVS and FNYEAQ. Here the CDR3 reads CASSLRRDRVETQYF. The CDR3 DNA follows: TGTGCCAGCAGCTTAAGACGGGACAGGGTGGAGACCCAGTACTTC.

The rearrangement uses TRBV28 and TRBJ2-2; D possibly corresponds to TRBD1 (5 bases). Looked up from germline, CDR1 is MDHEN and CDR2 is SYDVKM. V lost 0 bases and J 2 bases, leaving 16 bases between the germline ends. The CDR3 contains 18 residues. CDR3: CASSLWTHQGRNTGELFF. In nucleotides, the CDR3 is TGTGCCAGCAGTTTATGGACGCACCAGGGCCGAAACACCGGGGAGCTGTTTTTT.

The chain recombines TRBV7-2 with TRBJ1-2; D is unresolved. From germline, CDR1 is SGHTA and CDR2 FQGNSA. The CDR3 spans 15 residues. V was cut by 5 bases and J by 4 bases, with 17 bases left in between. This chain's CDR3 is CASSKAETWAYGYTF. The DNA for the CDR3 is TGTGCCAGCAGCAAAGCCGAAACCTGGGCCTATGGCTACACCTTC.

This chain links TRBV5-6 with TRBJ1-3, with 8 nucleotides matching TRBD1. Trimming cost V 4 bases and J 0 bases; bases outside gene matches: 6. Germline CDR1 SGHDT, CDR2 YYEEEE. This CDR3 is built from 16 residues. The CDR3 coding sequence is TGTGCCAGCAGCCAAGACAGGGGCAGCTCTGGAAACACCATATATTTT. Its protein product is CASSQDRGSSGNTIYF.

This clone showed up just a few times. The chain employs TRBV2 and TRBJ1-1; the match to TRBD1 covers 7 bases. CDR3 length equals 15 residues. Looked up from germline, CDR1 is SNHLY and CDR2 is FYNNEI. The V and J ends lost 5 bases and 5 bases, in that order; junction bases with no gene match: 11. The CDR3 region is CASSPDRTGGTEAFF. The CDR3 nucleotides are TGTGCCAGCAGTCCGGACAGGACGGGGGGAACTGAAGCTTTCTTT.

Remarks on this clone: The same CDR3 is also encoded by other DNA sequences in this sample. This rearrangement joins TRBV7-9 to TRBJ2-1, with 9 positions matching TRBD2. CDR1 and CDR2 (germline): SEHNR, FQNEAQ (reference sequence). This CDR3 is built from 15 residues. With V trimmed by 1 base and J by 4 bases, 2 bases remained unmatched. Here the CDR3 DNA reads TGTGCCAGCAGCTTAGGGCTAGCGGGATACAATGAGCAGTTCTTC. This codes for CASSLGLAGYNEQFF.

Regarding this clone: The sample holds other DNA sequences that translate to the same CDR3. The J gene is TRBJ1-1, the V gene TRBV5-1; D is uncertain. Germline V gene data show CDR1 as SGHRS and CDR2 as YFSETQ. V was shortened by 0 bases and J by 1 base, with 4 bases between the two germline ends. This CDR3 has 13 amino acids. For the CDR3, the DNA is TGCGCCAGCAGCTTGGACAGGAACACTGAAGCTTTCTTT. This encodes CASSLDRNTEAFF.

Turning to this clone: Just one base apart from a much larger clone, this may be a read error. The V gene is TRBV6-5, the J gene TRBJ2-7, with 9 bases identical to TRBD1. Losses at the gene ends were 5 bases for V and 2 bases for J; bases not matched to a gene: 4. This CDR3 has 14 amino acids. CDR1 and CDR2 from the germline V gene are MNHEY and SVGAGI. The CDR3 DNA is TGTGCCAGCAGTACCGGGACAGGGACCTACGAGCAGTACTTC. Amino acids: CASSTGTGTYEQYF.

The chain recombines TRBV5-1 with TRBJ1-3; TRBD1 matches 9 bases. The trim removed 0 bases at V and 8 bases at J, leaving 9 bases unmatched. CDR3 length: 16 residues. The germline CDR1 and CDR2 sequences are SGHRS and YFSETQ. For the CDR3, the DNA is TGCGCCAGCAGCTTGGCCGGGGGACAGGGTTTAGACACCATATATTTT. Its translation is CASSLAGGQGLDTIYF.

The rearrangement links TRBV9 to TRBJ1-2; D call uncertain. CDR1 SGDLS and CDR2 YYNGEE come from the germline V gene. The CDR3 extends over 13 amino acids. The V gene lost 6 bases and the J gene lost 6 bases, with 15 bases spanning the gap. CDR3 nucleotide sequence: TGTGCCAGCACAAGAAATGACATAGATGGCTACACCTTC. Protein: CASTRNDIDGYTF. Full variable domain (remainder filled in from reference TRBV9 and TRBJ1-2): DSGVTQTPKHLITATGQRVTLRCSPRSGDLSVYWYQQSLDQGLQFLIQYYNGEERAKGNILERFSAQQFPDLHSELNLSSLELGDSALYFCASTRNDIDGYTFGSGTRLTVV.

The rearrangement links TRBV6-1 to TRBJ2-6; D unresolved. The CDR3 totals 15 residues. Germline V lookup: CDR1 MNHNS, CDR2 SASEGT. The germline V and J ends were trimmed by 2 bases and 0 bases, with 5 bases remaining between them. The CDR3 loop reads CASSEFGSGANVLTF. CDR3 DNA sequence: TGTGCCAGCAGTGAATTTGGCTCTGGGGCCAACGTCCTGACTTTC.

The J gene is TRBJ2-3, the V gene TRBV7-9; no clear D. Germline CDR1 and CDR2: SEHNR and FQNEAQ (reference sequence). Trimming pared 0 bases from V and 6 bases from J, leaving 4 bases between. The CDR3 contains 12 residues. As DNA, the CDR3 is TGTGCCAGCAGCTTAGCAATGGATACGCAGTATTTT. This codes for CASSLAMDTQYF.

The genes are TRBV5-4 and TRBJ2-4, with D possibly being TRBD2 (5 bases). This CDR3 region has 16 residues. V lost 4 bases and J 4 bases, leaving 18 bases between the germline ends. Germline values: CDR1 SGHNT, CDR2 YYREEE (reference sequence). The DNA for the CDR3 is TGTGCCAGCAGCCGGAGCCCCCGGGAAGGGAAAAACATTCAGTACTTC. Translated: CASSRSPREGKNIQYF.

Remarks on this clone: This sequence is one base from a far larger clone and is likely a read error. V is TRBV7-9 and J is TRBJ2-7, with 14 bases identical to TRBD2. V shed 6 bases and J 6 bases; nucleotides not matched to a gene: 10. Germline V gene sequence: CDR1 SEHNR, CDR2 FQNEAQ (reference sequence). The CDR3 runs to 16 residues. The CDR3 DNA sequence: TGTGCCAGCAGTCATCCCGGGACTAGCGGGAGTACCGAGCAGTACTTC. It specifies CASSHPGTSGSTEQYF.

The table lists this clone with a few counts. The rearrangement links TRBV28 to TRBJ1-2, with D possibly being TRBD1 (6 bases). Looked up from germline, CDR1 is MDHEN and CDR2 is SYDVKM. Trimming left V 4 bases short and J 8 bases short, with 17 bases between. The CDR3 spans 14 residues. For the CDR3, the DNA is TGTGCCAGCAGTTCGGGCAGGGGAATTCGGGGCTACACCTTC. Its protein product is CASSSGRGIRGYTF.

The rearrangement joins TRBV6-1 to TRBJ2-5, with 10 bases identical to TRBD1. The V and J ends lost 4 bases and 2 bases, in that order; junction bases with no gene match: 1. CDR1 and CDR2 (germline): MNHNS, SASEGT. This CDR3 has 14 residues. Here the CDR3 reads CASSGTGGQETQYF. The CDR3 nucleotides read TGTGCCAGCAGTGGGACAGGGGGACAAGAGACCCAGTACTTC.

The chain uses TRBV7-3 and TRBJ2-2; unclear D gene. CDR1 SGHTA and CDR2 FQGTGA come from the germline V gene. The CDR3 contains 13 residues. Deletions cut 2 bases from V and 4 bases from J, with 5 bases between. CDR3 nucleotides: TGTGCCAGCAGCTTAGTCCTCACCGGGGAGCTGTTTTTT. The encoded protein is CASSLVLTGELFF.

The chain is built from TRBV7-8 and TRBJ1-2, with a possible D match to TRBD1 (6 bases). CDR1 and CDR2 (germline): SGHVS, FQNEAQ. The CDR3 has 13 amino acids. The ends were cut back, 2 bases at V and 8 bases at J, with 12 bases in the middle. This CDR3 is CASSLRTGRGYTF. The CDR3 region has the DNA TGTGCCAGCAGCTTACGTACAGGGCGCGGCTACACCTTC.

The rearrangement uses TRBV2 and TRBJ1-4; D may be TRBD1 (5 bases). The germline V gene has CDR1 SNHLY and CDR2 FYNNEI. Trimming left V 6 bases short and J 5 bases short, with 22 bases between. The CDR3 extends over 17 amino acids. Here the CDR3 reads CASSAILLRQSNEKLFF. The CDR3 region has the DNA TGTGCCAGCAGCGCCATACTTCTACGACAGTCAAATGAAAAACTGTTTTTT.

The chain is built from TRBV9 and TRBJ1-1; D call uncertain. Germline CDR1 SGDLS, CDR2 YYNGEE. The CDR3 contains 14 residues. V was pared by 3 bases and J by 4 bases, with 13 bases between. The CDR3 DNA sequence: TGTGCCAGCAGCGCCGGGCGTTTCGGCACTGAAGCTTTCTTT. This sequence encodes CASSAGRFGTEAFF.

This chain joins TRBV28 and TRBJ2-7, with D possibly TRBD2 on 6 matching bases. Germline V gene lookup returns CDR1 MDHEN and CDR2 SYDVKM. The CDR3 length is 14 residues. V was pared by 11 bases and J by 3 bases, with 20 bases between. This chain's CDR3 is CASSLRGGRYEQYF. In nucleotides, the CDR3 is TGTGCCTCCTCCCTACGGGGAGGCCGCTACGAGCAGTACTTC.

A word on this clone: Other DNA sequences in the same sample also yield this CDR3. The chain recombines TRBV18 with TRBJ1-5; D call uncertain. The CDR3 is 14 amino acids. The germline V and J ends were trimmed by 2 bases and 2 bases, with 7 bases remaining between them. Germline V gives CDR1 KGHSH, CDR2 LQKENI. The CDR3 DNA sequence: TGTGCCAGCTCACCAGGGATAGGCAATCAGCCCCAGCATTTT. Amino acids: CASSPGIGNQPQHF.

CDR3 sequence reads: CAISDERTGRYEQYF. The CDR3 DNA reads as TGTGCCATCAGTGACGAGAGGACAGGGAGGTACGAGCAGTACTTC. The genes are TRBV10-3 and TRBJ2-7, with 8 bases matching TRBD1. The CDR3 runs 15 residues. Germline V gene lookup returns CDR1 ENHRY and CDR2 SYGVKD. V shed 3 bases, J shed 4 bases, and the junction held 8 bases outside the gene matches.

The chain recombines TRBV28 with TRBJ2-7, with TRBD2 identical over 12 bases. The germline V gene encodes CDR1 MDHEN and CDR2 SYDVKM. The CDR3 extends over 13 amino acids. The ends lost 5 bases at V and 10 bases at J; junction bases unmatched: 6. CDR3 residues: CASSPLAGGIQYF. DNA for the CDR3: TGTGCCAGCAGTCCACTAGCGGGAGGAATCCAGTACTTC. The whole variable domain, remainder taken from reference TRBV28 and TRBJ2-7, is DVKVTQSSRYLVKRTGEKVFLECVQDMDHENMFWYRQDPGLGLRLIYFSYDVKMKEKGDIPEGYSVSREKKERFSLILESASTNQTSMYLCASSPLAGGIQYFGPGTRLTVT.